This TCR beta chain was captured in a study of T cells after yellow fever vaccination. Overall study results and limits: The study noted that FACS-sorted repertoires could contain abundant clonotypes contaminating from the bulk population.

Between the trimmed V and J ends, which lost 0 bases and 6 bases, there was a span of 12 bases. The V gene's germline CDR1 is SGHDN and CDR2 FVKESK. The CDR3 totals 16 residues. 5'RACE template switching added a universal primer site and UMIs to TCR cDNA. TCRdb passed the 5' RACE reads through MiXCR, listing each CDR3 protein once. The table has about 340,000 distinct CDR3 sequences, 8.5% to 10% seen once. With respect to this clonotype: Its target is not known.

Here the sequenced sample was PBMCs, taken on the day of the first yellow fever vaccination. V and J are TRBV14 and TRBJ1-6; D remains ambiguous. The TCR was taken from a man aged 18 to 30 who received the YFV17D yellow fever vaccine. The CDR3 bases are TGTGCCAGCAGCCAAGAAAGAGTGCAGTTTAATTCACCCCTCCACTTT. This sequence encodes CASSQERVQFNSPLHF.